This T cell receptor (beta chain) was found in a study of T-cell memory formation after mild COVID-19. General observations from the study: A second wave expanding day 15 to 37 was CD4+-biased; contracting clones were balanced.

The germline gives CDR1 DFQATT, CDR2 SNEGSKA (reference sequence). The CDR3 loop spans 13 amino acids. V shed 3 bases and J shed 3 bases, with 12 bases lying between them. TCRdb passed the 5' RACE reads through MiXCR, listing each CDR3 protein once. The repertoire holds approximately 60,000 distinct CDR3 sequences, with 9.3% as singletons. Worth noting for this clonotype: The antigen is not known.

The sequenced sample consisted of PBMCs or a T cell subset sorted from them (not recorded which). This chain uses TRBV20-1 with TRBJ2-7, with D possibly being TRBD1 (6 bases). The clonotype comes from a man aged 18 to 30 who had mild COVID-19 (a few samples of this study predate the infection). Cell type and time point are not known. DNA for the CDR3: TGCAGTGCTAGCAATTTCAGGGGCTACGAGCAGTACTTC. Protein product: CSASNFRGYEQYF.